The 19 T cell receptor beta chains below come from one sample, sequenced in a study of T cells in Graves' hyperthyroidism and ophthalmopathy. Amplified TCR beta CDR3 regions came from RNA transcripts. First-round RT-PCR of the TCR CDR3 relied on the HTBI primer set. TCRdb re-analysed the multiplex PCR reads in MiXCR, keeping a single row per CDR3 protein. The data contain fewer than 250,000 distinct CDR3 sequences, approximately 25% of them seen just once; the ten biggest clones take up roughly 32%. The sequenced sample consisted of blood. The receptors here all came from a woman aged 40 to 50 with Graves' ophthalmopathy.

The chain employs TRBV2 and TRBJ2-7, with 7 bases aligning to TRBD1. This CDR3 spans 14 amino acids. Trimming removed 9 bases from V and 2 bases from J; junction bases left unmatched: 10. CDR1 and CDR2 from the germline V gene are SNHLY and FYNNEI. The CDR3 loop is CASRRPGQTYEQYF. CDR3 sequence (DNA): TGTGCCAGTCGAAGGCCGGGACAGACCTACGAGCAGTACTTC. The whole variable domain, filled in from reference TRBV2 and TRBJ2-7, reads EPEVTQTPSHQVTQMGQEVILRCVPISNHLYFYWYRQILGQKVEFLVSFYNNEISEKSEIFDDQFSVERPDGSNFTLKIRSTKLEDSAMYFCASRRPGQTYEQYFGPGTRLTVT.

Ten or more counts support this clonotype. The chain recombines TRBV30 with TRBJ1-2, with a weak D call TRBD1 (5 bases). The V end lost 0 bases, the J end lost 4 bases, and 9 bases lay between the germline ends. This CDR3 is 13 amino acids long. The V gene's germline CDR1 is GTSNPN and CDR2 SVGIG (reference sequence). This chain's CDR3 is CAWSVRGTYGYTF. The CDR3 nucleotides are TGTGCCTGGAGTGTAAGGGGAACCTATGGCTACACCTTC.

In this sample, this clonotype turned up once. The chain employs TRBV6-5 and TRBJ1-3; tentative D call: TRBD1 (6 bases). The germline gives CDR1 MNHEY, CDR2 SVGAGI. The V end was cut by 0 bases, the J end by 5 bases, with 17 bases between. The CDR3 totals 17 residues. Here the CDR3 DNA reads TGTGCCAGCAGTTACTCGACCGACAGGTCTCTCAGAAACACCATATATTTT. As protein: CASSYSTDRSLRNTIYF.

This chain joins TRBV2 and TRBJ1-5; TRBD1 might be the D (5 bases). Germline V gene data show CDR1 as SNHLY and CDR2 as FYNNEI. The CDR3 spans 16 residues. With 6 bases removed from V and 1 base from J, the gap between germline ends came to 16 bases. The CDR3: CASSPVGGRSNQPQHF. In DNA, the CDR3 is TGTGCCAGCAGCCCGGTCGGGGGTAGGAGCAATCAGCCCCAGCATTTT.

This clonotype was recorded at least ten times. This rearrangement joins TRBV28 to TRBJ2-7; 12 positions match TRBD2. V shed 3 bases, J shed 7 bases, and the junction held 13 bases outside the gene matches. The CDR3 has 17 residues. Germline lookup yields CDR1 MDHEN and CDR2 SYDVKM. The CDR3 sequence is CASSFSGTSGHRGEQYF. The CDR3 bases are TGTGCCAGCAGTTTCTCCGGGACTAGCGGGCATCGGGGGGAGCAGTACTTC.

This clonotype was picked up many times. The gene calls are TRBV20-1 and TRBJ1-1; tentatively, D is TRBD1 (6 bases). Trimming stripped 5 bases from V and 4 bases from J, with 17 bases between. The CDR3 runs 14 residues. From germline, CDR1 is DFQATT and CDR2 SNEGSKA (reference sequence). Here the CDR3 reads CSADEQGEGTEAFF. CDR3 nucleotide sequence: TGCAGTGCTGACGAACAGGGAGAAGGCACTGAAGCTTTCTTT.

This clonotype was observed many times. The rearrangement links TRBV3-1 to TRBJ2-7, with 7 bases fitting TRBD2. From germline, CDR1 is LGHDT and CDR2 YNNKEL (reference sequence). Trimming cost V 0 bases and J 3 bases; bases outside gene matches: 5. The CDR3 is made up of 15 amino acids. In nucleotides, the CDR3 is TGTGCCAGCAGCCAAGATAGGACTAGAATCTACGAGCAGTACTTC. Its protein product is CASSQDRTRIYEQYF.

The sample holds many counts of this clonotype. The chain couples TRBV2 to TRBJ2-7; possible D gene TRBD2, 6 bases. Germline CDR1 and CDR2: SNHLY and FYNNEI. The CDR3 has 11 amino acids. The germline V and J ends were trimmed by 6 bases and 6 bases, with 9 bases remaining between them. The CDR3 DNA is TGTGCCAGCAGGGAGGGGATCGAGCAGTACTTC. Amino acids: CASREGIEQYF.

The V and J genes are TRBV5-1 and TRBJ2-5; D remains unclear. Per the germline V gene, CDR1 is SGHRS and CDR2 is YFSETQ. The V gene lost 2 bases and the J gene lost 2 bases, with 13 bases spanning the gap. The CDR3 loop spans 15 amino acids. The CDR3 nucleotides read TGCGCCAGCAGCTTAGACACCCTGGGGCAAGAGACCCAGTACTTC. As protein: CASSLDTLGQETQYF.

This clonotype was seen many times. This rearrangement joins TRBV4-1 to TRBJ1-5, with D hard to call. Germline CDR1 and CDR2: MGHRA and YSYEKL. The CDR3 length is 15 residues. V shed 0 bases and J shed 4 bases, with 10 bases lying between them. In DNA form, the CDR3 reads TGCGCCAGCAGCCAAGAGCTGACGGCAAATCAGCCCCAGCATTTT. It encodes CASSQELTANQPQHF.

In this sample, this clonotype turned up many times. V gene TRBV28 combines with J gene TRBJ2-7, with 11 bases matching TRBD2. The CDR3 loop spans 14 amino acids. The J segment lost 5 bases and the V segment lost 4 bases, leaving 4 bases of the junction unmatched. The germline gives CDR1 MDHEN, CDR2 SYDVKM. CDR3 in amino acids: CASSSLAGGHEQYF. The CDR3 DNA is TGTGCCAGCAGTTCTCTAGCGGGAGGTCACGAGCAGTACTTC.

The sample holds many counts of this clonotype. The V and J genes are TRBV11-2 and TRBJ1-2, with D tentatively TRBD1 (6 bases). V gave up 1 base and J gave up 2 bases, with 17 bases separating them. The CDR3 runs 17 residues. Germline V lookup: CDR1 SGHAT, CDR2 FQNNGV. CDR3 residues: CASSLVPTGSGNYGYTF. Here the CDR3 DNA reads TGTGCCAGCAGCTTAGTACCTACAGGGTCGGGGAACTATGGCTACACCTTC.

This clonotype was recorded many times. The chain is built from TRBV19 and TRBJ1-1; no reliable D call. The CDR3 has 14 amino acids. CDR1 and CDR2 from the germline V gene are LNHDA and SQIVND (reference sequence). V was cut by 5 bases and J by 1 base, with 11 bases left in between. CDR3 region: CASSHREANTEAFF. The CDR3 DNA follows: TGTGCCAGTAGTCATCGGGAGGCGAACACTGAAGCTTTCTTT.

This clonotype came up many times. The chain carries TRBV7-9 and TRBJ2-2; no definite D call. Per germline, CDR1 SEHNR and CDR2 FQNEAQ (reference sequence). The V end lost 5 bases, the J end lost 1 base, and 8 bases lay between the germline ends. CDR3 size: 14 residues. The CDR3 DNA reads TGTGCCAGCAGCCCAGGAGTGAACACCGGGGAGCTGTTTTTT. As protein: CASSPGVNTGELFF.

This sequence joins TRBV19 and TRBJ1-2; a weak D match, TRBD1 (6 bases). Germline loops: CDR1 LNHDA, CDR2 SQIVND (reference sequence). The CDR3 contains 15 residues. V dropped 5 bases and J dropped 4 bases, with 17 bases sitting between them. The CDR3 DNA follows: TGTGCCAGTAGTCCCCCCTCCGGGACAAGCTATGGCTACACCTTC. Protein sequence: CASSPPSGTSYGYTF.

This clonotype was counted only a few times. J is TRBJ2-7 and V is TRBV6-5; tentatively, D is TRBD1 (5 bases). In germline, CDR1 is MNHEY, CDR2 SVGAGI. Trimming took off 3 bases at V and 3 bases at J, with 12 bases between the two ends. This CDR3 contains 14 residues. The CDR3 DNA sequence: TGTGCCAGCAGTTATACACGACAGAACTACGAGCAGTACTTC. Protein: CASSYTRQNYEQYF.

This chain uses TRBV4-1 with TRBJ1-5; D is unclear. With 0 bases removed from V and 0 bases from J, the gap between germline ends came to 9 bases. CDR3 length: 16 amino acids. Germline V gene sequence: CDR1 MGHRA, CDR2 YSYEKL. CDR3 in DNA: TGCGCCAGCAGCCAAGAGGCCCCCTATAGCAATCAGCCCCAGCATTTT. Translation gives CASSQEAPYSNQPQHF.

This clonotype showed up many times. The chain is built from TRBV6-1 and TRBJ2-7; 7 bases fit TRBD1. CDR3 length: 14 residues. Germline V gene data show CDR1 as MNHNS and CDR2 as SASEGT. After removal of 8 bases from V and 6 bases from J, the junction contained 13 bases not matched to a gene. The CDR3 spells CASVGTELPREQYF. For the CDR3, the DNA is TGTGCCAGCGTGGGGACAGAGCTACCTCGCGAGCAGTACTTC.

This clonotype was seen ten or more times. V gene TRBV19 combines with J gene TRBJ1-2; the match to TRBD1 covers 8 bases. Germline CDR1 and CDR2: LNHDA and SQIVND (reference sequence). V trimming: 4 bases; J trimming: 6 bases; junction bases outside the gene matches: 13. The CDR3 spans 16 residues. The CDR3 loop is CASSNRGDLSRDGYTF. The CDR3 DNA reads TGTGCCAGTAGTAACAGGGGGGACCTCTCACGGGATGGCTACACCTTC. Supplemented by reference TRBV19 and TRBJ1-2, the full variable domain reads DGGITQSPKYLFRKEGQNVTLSCEQNLNHDAMYWYRQDPGQGLRLIYYSQIVNDFQKGDIAEGYSVSREKKESFPLTVTSAQKNPTAFYLCASSNRGDLSRDGYTFGSGTRLTVV.